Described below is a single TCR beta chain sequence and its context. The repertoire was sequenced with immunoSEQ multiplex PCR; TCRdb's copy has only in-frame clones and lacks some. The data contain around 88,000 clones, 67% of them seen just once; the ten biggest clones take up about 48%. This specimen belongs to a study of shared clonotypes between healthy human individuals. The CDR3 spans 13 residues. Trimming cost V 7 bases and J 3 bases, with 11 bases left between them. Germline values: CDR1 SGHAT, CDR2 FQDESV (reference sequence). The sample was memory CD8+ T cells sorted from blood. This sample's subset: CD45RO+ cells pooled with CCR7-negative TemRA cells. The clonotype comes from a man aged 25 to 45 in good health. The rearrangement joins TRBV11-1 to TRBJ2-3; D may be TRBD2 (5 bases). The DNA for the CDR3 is TGTGCCAGCACCACCCTAGCAACAGATACGCAGTATTTT. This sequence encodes CASTTLATDTQYF.